Listed below are T cell receptor beta chains from one sample, sequenced in a study of shared clonotypes between healthy human individuals. The repertoire was sequenced with immunoSEQ multiplex PCR; TCRdb's copy has only in-frame clones and lacks some. The repertoire includes about 2.1 million clones, approximately 94% of them detected once, and under 2% sits in the top ten. The sequenced sample consisted of naive CD8+ T cells from PBMCs. The origin of the receptors is a man between 18 and 35 years old in good health. Some clones in this sample may be carry-over from other donors' samples. Both conserved end residues are part of each CDR3. Fields, in order: J gene, clone size, V gene, D gene, CDR3 DNA, CDR3 protein. The D gene is left open where the match is weak. Rows may omit the clone size; those that give it use once, few, many or a size class.

J: TRBJ2-7; size: .; V: TRBV29-1; D: .; DNA: TGCAGCGTTGCCAGTTGGTACGGGACGAAAGAGACCTACGAGCAGTACTTC; CDR3: CSVASWYGTKETYEQYF
J: TRBJ2-7; size: .; V: TRBV23-1; D: .; DNA: TGCGCCAGGGAGAGAGTCTACGAGCAGTACTTC; CDR3: CARERVYEQYF
J: TRBJ1-3; size: .; V: TRBV9; D: .; DNA: TGTGCCAGCAGCGTAGAAGGCAGACACTACTCAGGAAACACCATATATTTT; CDR3: CASSVEGRHYSGNTIYF
J: TRBJ2-7; size: .; V: TRBV27; D: .; DNA: TGTGCCAGCAGTTTATCGATGGGCCTCTACGAGCAGTACTTC; CDR3: CASSLSMGLYEQYF
J: TRBJ1-5; size: .; V: TRBV7-8; D: .; DNA: TGTGCCAGCAGCTTTGTCCAGGGGTTTGGCAATCAGCCCCAGCATTTT; CDR3: CASSFVQGFGNQPQHF
J: TRBJ2-2; size: .; V: TRBV10-3; D: .; DNA: TGTGCCATCAGTGAGCGGGCTAGCCTGATCGGGGAGCTGTTTTTT; CDR3: CAISERASLIGELFF
J: TRBJ2-3; size: .; V: TRBV13; D: .; DNA: TGTGCCAGCAGTTTGGGTATGGCCACTAGCCCCGGGACGGATACGCAGTATTTT; CDR3: CASSLGMATSPGTDTQYF
J: TRBJ2-3; size: .; V: TRBV7-3; D: TRBD2; DNA: TGTGCCAGCAGCTTCGGACTAGCGGGAGGTCCAGATACGCAGTATTTT; CDR3: CASSFGLAGGPDTQYF
J: TRBJ2-7; size: .; V: TRBV27; D: .; DNA: TGTGCCAGCTTCCCCCTGTTGGGCACCTACGAGCAGTACTTC; CDR3: CASFPLLGTYEQYF
J: TRBJ2-7; size: .; V: TRBV9; D: .; DNA: TGTGCCAGCAGCCCCCCTGCGGCCTACGAGCAGTACTTC; CDR3: CASSPPAAYEQYF
J: TRBJ2-7; size: .; V: TRBV11-3; D: .; DNA: TGTGCCAGCAGCTTGAATGGGCGGTCCTACGAGCAGTACTTC; CDR3: CASSLNGRSYEQYF
J: TRBJ2-7; size: few; V: TRBV9; D: .; DNA: TGTGCCAGCGGGCGGGACGAATACGAGCAGTACTTC; CDR3: CASGRDEYEQYF
J: TRBJ2-2; size: .; V: TRBV7-9; D: TRBD2; DNA: TGTGCCAGCAGCTTAGCGCGACTAGCGGGAGAGGCCACCGGGGAGCTGTTTTTT; CDR3: CASSLARLAGEATGELFF
J: TRBJ2-7; size: .; V: TRBV7-2; D: TRBD1; DNA: TGTGCCAGCAGCTCAAGGGACAGCTACGAGCAGTACTTC; CDR3: CASSSRDSYEQYF
J: TRBJ2-1; size: .; V: TRBV9; D: .; DNA: TGTGCCAGCAGCGAGGACCCGGGGAAGAACTACAATGAGCAGTTCTTC; CDR3: CASSEDPGKNYNEQFF
J: TRBJ1-2; size: .; V: TRBV15; D: .; DNA: TGTGCCACCAGCAGCGAATCCCGGGACATGGGGAACTATGGCTACACCTTC; CDR3: CATSSESRDMGNYGYTF
J: TRBJ1-1; size: once; V: TRBV28; D: .; DNA: TGTGCCAGCAGTTTTTCTGCCGTTACAATAATGAACACTGAAGCTTTCTTT; CDR3: CASSFSAVTIMNTEAFF
J: TRBJ1-1; size: .; V: TRBV4-1; D: .; DNA: TGCGCCAGCAGCCAAGACGCTACAGGCGGAAACACTGAAGCTTTCTTT; CDR3: CASSQDATGGNTEAFF
J: TRBJ1-1; size: .; V: TRBV7-2; D: .; DNA: TGTGCCAGCAGCCTACCCGAGGGGGACCCGGTGTACACTGAAGCTTTCTTT; CDR3: CASSLPEGDPVYTEAFF
J: TRBJ2-1; size: once; V: TRBV9; D: .; DNA: TGTGCCAGCAGCCCACGTGACAATGAGCAGTTCTTC; CDR3: CASSPRDNEQFF
J: TRBJ1-6; size: .; V: TRBV30; D: .; DNA: TGTGCCTGGAGTGTGGAGAGCTCCTATAATTCACCCCTCCACTTT; CDR3: CAWSVESSYNSPLHF